Following are 9 T cell receptor beta chains from one sample sequenced in a study of OX40 agonist ivuxolimab in advanced cancers. Using immunoSEQ multiplex PCR, the repertoire was profiled, and TCRdb retains in-frame clones only, with some absent. The data show tens of thousands of clones, approximately 81% seen once. Sample: CD4+ or CD8+ T cells sorted from blood, taken in a trial of the OX40 agonist ivuxolimab. The receptors stem from an adult with an advanced solid tumor such as melanoma, head and neck, liver or kidney cancer.

This clone was recorded once. The V call is TRBV7-9, the J call TRBJ2-7, with 9 bases fitting TRBD1. With 5 bases clipped from V and 6 bases from J, the junction kept 17 bases outside the gene matches. The CDR3 spans 17 residues. Germline V gives CDR1 SEHNR, CDR2 FQNEAQ (reference sequence). Here the CDR3 DNA reads TGTGCCAGCAGCCCTACACTCCTGGGACAGGGATGGGGCGAGCAGTACTTC. This translates into CASSPTLLGQGWGEQYF.

The V call is TRBV11-2, the J call TRBJ2-7, with 10 bases that match TRBD1. Germline loops: CDR1 SGHAT, CDR2 FQNNGV. CDR3 length equals 17 residues. With V trimmed by 4 bases and J by 5 bases, 14 bases remained unmatched. CDR3 loop: CASSSHSATGGRNEQYF. CDR3 DNA: TGTGCCAGCAGCTCGCATTCGGCGACAGGGGGCAGGAACGAGCAGTACTTC.

This clone was detected a few times. The chain recombines TRBV19 with TRBJ2-7; 9 bases align to TRBD1. Germline CDR1 reads LNHDA; CDR2 reads SQIVND (reference sequence). Germline trimming cut 7 bases from V and 4 bases from J; bases unmatched to any gene: 17. This CDR3 is built from 17 residues. Here the CDR3 reads CASNPGQGFPQLYEQYF. For the CDR3, the DNA is TGTGCCAGTAACCCGGGACAGGGTTTTCCCCAGCTTTACGAGCAGTACTTC. The whole variable domain, remainder taken from reference TRBV19 and TRBJ2-7, is DGGITQSPKYLFRKEGQNVTLSCEQNLNHDAMYWYRQDPGQGLRLIYYSQIVNDFQKGDIAEGYSVSREKKESFPLTVTSAQKNPTAFYLCASNPGQGFPQLYEQYFGPGTRLTVT.

V is TRBV6-6 and J is TRBJ1-1; TRBD1 might be the D (5 bases). Germline V CDR1 and CDR2: MNHNY, SVGAGI (reference sequence). Trimming left V 6 bases short and J 7 bases short, with 15 bases between. This CDR3 is 13 amino acids long. CDR3 coding DNA: TGTGCCAGCAGCTCCCCCGGGGCCGTTGAAGCTTTCTTT. It translates to CASSSPGAVEAFF.

The gene calls are TRBV15 and TRBJ2-7; TRBD1 aligns across 9 bases. Germline CDR1 reads LNHNV; CDR2 reads YYDKDF (reference sequence). The CDR3 is 15 residues long. With 3 bases clipped from V and 2 bases from J, the junction kept 5 bases outside the gene matches. CDR3 DNA: TGTGCCACCAGCAGGCCGGGACAGGGTACCTACGAGCAGTACTTC. Its protein product is CATSRPGQGTYEQYF.

The rearrangement links TRBV15 to TRBJ2-6; D might be TRBD2 (5 bases). The length of the CDR3 is 15 residues. V lost 11 bases and J lost 0, with 14 bases in between. Germline lookup yields CDR1 LNHNV and CDR2 YYDKDF (reference sequence). The CDR3 coding sequence is TGTGCCCTCAATAGCCGGGGCTCTGGGGCCAACGTCCTGACTTTC. Translating it yields CALNSRGSGANVLTF. Together with reference TRBV15 and TRBJ2-6, the CDR3 gives the full variable domain: DAMVIQNPRYQVTQFGKPVTLSCSQTLNHNVMYWYQQKSSQAPKLLFHYYDKDFNNEADTPDNFQSRRPNTSFCFLDIRSPGLGDTAMYLCALNSRGSGANVLTFGAGSRLTVL.

This clone was picked up one time. The chain is built from TRBV11-2 and TRBJ1-1; D gene unclear. This CDR3 spans 13 amino acids. Germline CDR1 is SGHAT and CDR2 is FQNNGV. The V end lost 5 bases, the J end lost 1 base, and 8 bases lay between the germline ends. DNA for the CDR3: TGTGCCAGCAGCCTCAGTTGGAACACTGAAGCTTTCTTT. Amino acids: CASSLSWNTEAFF.

This clone has a single count. The rearrangement uses TRBV29-1 and TRBJ2-7, with D perhaps TRBD1 or TRBD2 (6 bases each). Germline lookup yields CDR1 SQVTM and CDR2 ANQGSEA. The CDR3 loop spans 15 amino acids. V shed 0 bases and J shed 0 bases, with 12 bases lying between them. CDR3 residues: CSVEEVGGSSYEQYF. The CDR3 bases are TGCAGCGTTGAAGAAGTGGGGGGCTCCTCCTACGAGCAGTACTTC.

The chain recombines TRBV7-9 with TRBJ2-4, with 9 bases fitting TRBD1. CDR3 size: 16 residues. Germline CDR1 SEHNR, CDR2 FQNEAQ (reference sequence). V gave up 1 base and J gave up 12 bases; unmatched junction bases: 13. CDR3 sequence (DNA): TGTGCCAGCAGCTTAGATACAGGGGGACAGGGCAATAATCAGTACTTC. This codes for CASSLDTGGQGNNQYF.